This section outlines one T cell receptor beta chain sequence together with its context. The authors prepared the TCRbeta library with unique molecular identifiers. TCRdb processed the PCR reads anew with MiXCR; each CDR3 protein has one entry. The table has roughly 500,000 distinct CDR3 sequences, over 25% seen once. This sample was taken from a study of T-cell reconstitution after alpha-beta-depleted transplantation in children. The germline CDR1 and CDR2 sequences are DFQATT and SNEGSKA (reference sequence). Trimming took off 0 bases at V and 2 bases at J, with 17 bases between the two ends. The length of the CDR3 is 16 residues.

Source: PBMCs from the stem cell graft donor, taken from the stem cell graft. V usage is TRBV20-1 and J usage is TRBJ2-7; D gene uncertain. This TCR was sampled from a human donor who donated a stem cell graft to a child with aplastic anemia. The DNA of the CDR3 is TGCAGTGCTAGAGACCTAATAGACACTCGCCCCTACGAGCAGTACTTC. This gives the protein CSARDLIDTRPYEQYF.